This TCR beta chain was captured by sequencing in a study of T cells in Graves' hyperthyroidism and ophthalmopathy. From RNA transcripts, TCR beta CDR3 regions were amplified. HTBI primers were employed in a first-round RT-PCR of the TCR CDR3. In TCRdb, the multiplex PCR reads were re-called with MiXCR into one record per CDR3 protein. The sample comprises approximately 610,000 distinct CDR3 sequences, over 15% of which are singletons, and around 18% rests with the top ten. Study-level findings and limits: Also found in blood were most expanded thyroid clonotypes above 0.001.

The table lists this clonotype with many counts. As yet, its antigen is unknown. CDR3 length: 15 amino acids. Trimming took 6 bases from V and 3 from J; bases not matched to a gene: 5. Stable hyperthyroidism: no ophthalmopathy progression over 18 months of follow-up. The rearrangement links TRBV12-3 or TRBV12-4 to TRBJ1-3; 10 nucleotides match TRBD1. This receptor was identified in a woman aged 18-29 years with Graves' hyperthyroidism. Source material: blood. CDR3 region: CASSRQGAVGNTIYF. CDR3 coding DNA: TGTGCCAGCAGCCGACAGGGGGCAGTTGGAAACACCATATATTTT.